The TCR beta chain under discussion was sequenced for a study of blood T cell repertoires in COVID-19 (TCRdb year 2020). Background for the entire study: Collaborator samples came from the United States, Italy and Spain and covered acute and convalescent phases of COVID-19. Deeply sampled blood TCRbeta repertoires from subjects exposed to, actively infected with, or recovered from COVID-19 were included in the dataset. A freely available public database, intended as a resource for researchers studying the immune response to SARS-CoV-2, is where the repertoires were released. The material from the prospective study consisted of cDNA or gDNA derived from T cells, B-cell-depleted T cells, or PBMCs. Sample metadata almost always included a de-identified subject ID, COVID-19 status, age in years and sex. HLA class I and class II types, where available, came from metadata supplied by the sample provider rather than from assay-based typing. Samples came from the ongoing ImmuneRACE study (first 160 participants) plus 1,254 subjects from 6 global collaborators.

Reading from cysteine to phenylalanine, the CDR3 counts 13 amino acids. Of all the DNA, just the CDR3 is kept, 39 bases in frame from base 1. The germline ends are 2 bases apart after V is trimmed by 2 bases and J by 0 bases. CDR1 and CDR2 are read off the germline V gene as SGHAT and FQNNGV. Results and caveats for the whole study, not just this receptor: Clinical and demographic metadata were provided uncurated, with the amount varying by source and participant.

TCRbeta CDR3 regions were amplified from genomic DNA by means of the immunoSEQ Assay, a bias-controlled multiplex PCR. The published analysis was carried out like this. Nucleated cell counts per sample were estimated from amplification of reference gene primers within the assay. To quantify the absolute abundance of each unique TCRbeta CDR3 rearrangement, sequence reads were collapsed and filtered. For each sample, productive Simpson clonality was calculated by taking the square root of Simpson's diversity index across productive rearrangements. The immuneACCESS repertoire file appears here via TCRdb, limited to in-frame rearrangements. These files lack a portion of the clones; in checked studies, under half of the deficit traces to unresolved V genes, and the cause of the others is not known. V and J calls and clone size are as listed in that table; D and trimming were resolved from the DNA. This sample has fewer than 450,000 clones in its table, and 70% to 90% of those were observed once. The ten most abundant clones make up approximately 1.2% of the sample.

In the prospective study, participants were roughly 18 to 89 years old, resided in 24 geographic areas of the United States, and were enrolled through a virtual design. In the prospective study, cohorts were assigned on the basis of participant-reported clinical history obtained from a screening survey and a study questionnaire. ImmuneRACE Cohort 3 recovered participants were defined by two consecutive negative NP/OP PCR tests, healthcare professional clearance, or symptom resolution. In the prospective study, whole blood, serum and a nasopharyngeal or oropharyngeal swab were collected from each participant by mobile phlebotomists. Additional blood draws and questionnaires over an approximately two-month period could optionally be provided by prospective study participants. Before DNA extraction, prospective study blood samples were shipped either frozen or at room temperature. As to this clone: Its binding antigen is unknown. No much larger clone is present one base from it, and per-base qualities are unavailable.

Here the chain combines TRBV11-2 and TRBJ1-5, with no confident D gene call. The TCR was taken from a woman younger than 30 who had recovered from COVID-19. The sample was PBMCs or T cells enriched from blood (not recorded which). The CDR3 protein is CASSLYSNQPQHF. The sequence in DNA is TGTGCCAGCAGCTTATATAGCAATCAGCCCCAGCATTTT.